A selection of T cell receptor beta chains follows, all from one sample in a study of glioma-infiltrating T cells after dendritic cell vaccination. Sequencing was performed with immunoSEQ multiplex PCR; in TCRdb, only in-frame clones are kept and a portion is missing. The table has approximately 85,000 clones, about 85% seen once. The input for sequencing was blood, taken after dendritic cell vaccination. These receptors all come from a human donor with glioblastoma. Both conserved end residues are part of each CDR3. Fields, in order: clone size, V gene, D gene, J gene, CDR3 protein, CDR3 DNA. D genes are given only for firm matches. Only part of the rows carry a size: once, few, many, or a class if the clone is expanded.

NA,TRBV19,NA,TRBJ1-1,CASSIVNDFWNTEAFF,TGTGCCAGTAGTATAGTTAACGACTTTTGGAACACTGAAGCTTTCTTT
NA,TRBV5-1,TRBD1,TRBJ2-7,CASSLTGDGVYEQYF,TGCGCCAGCAGCCTTACAGGGGACGGTGTCTACGAGCAGTACTTC
NA,TRBV5-1,NA,TRBJ1-5,CASSLNGGNQPQHF,TGCGCCAGCAGCCTAAACGGAGGAAATCAGCCCCAGCATTTT
once,TRBV2,NA,TRBJ1-2,CASSGVNYGYTF,TGTGCCAGCAGTGGAGTTAACTATGGCTACACCTTC
NA,TRBV19,NA,TRBJ1-2,CASNPRGAHGYTF,TGTGCTAGTAATCCCCGGGGGGCGCATGGCTACACCTTC
NA,TRBV5-3,NA,TRBJ2-6,CARGRASGANVLTF,TGTGCCAGGGGCAGGGCGTCTGGGGCCAACGTCCTGACTTTC
NA,TRBV2,NA,TRBJ1-2,CASSQGPLNYGYTF,TGTGCCAGCAGTCAGGGTCCCTTAAACTATGGCTACACCTTC
NA,TRBV6-6,TRBD1,TRBJ2-7,CASSYSTLGTVYEQYF,TGTGCCAGCAGTTACTCGACTCTAGGGACAGTTTACGAGCAGTACTTC
NA,TRBV4-3,TRBD2,TRBJ2-3,CASSQAKTSGGADTQYF,TGCGCCAGCAGCCAAGCGAAGACTAGCGGGGGGGCAGATACGCAGTATTTT
NA,TRBV28,TRBD1,TRBJ1-2,CASSAPGGANYGYTF,TGTGCCAGCAGTGCCCCAGGGGGCGCTAACTATGGCTACACCTTC
few,TRBV18,TRBD1,TRBJ1-3,CASSPDRVRDTIYF,TGTGCCAGCTCACCGGACAGGGTGAGGGACACCATATATTTT
NA,TRBV4-3,TRBD1,TRBJ1-5,CASSLGTGGQPQHF,TGCGCCAGCAGCCTCGGGACAGGGGGCCAGCCCCAGCATTTT
once,TRBV9,NA,TRBJ2-5,CASSPDERQGETQYF,TGTGCCAGCAGCCCCGACGAACGTCAGGGGGAGACCCAGTACTTC
NA,TRBV7-3,TRBD1,TRBJ1-1,CASSSPFSSDRVYREAFF,TGTGCCAGCAGCTCCCCCTTTTCCTCGGACAGGGTATATCGCGAAGCTTTCTTT
NA,TRBV29-1,TRBD2,TRBJ2-7,CSVEGLAGVEQYF,TGCAGCGTTGAAGGTCTAGCGGGGGTCGAGCAGTACTTC
NA,TRBV27,TRBD2,TRBJ2-2,CASSPRTSGIGKNTGELFF,TGTGCCAGCAGTCCGAGGACTAGCGGGATCGGCAAGAACACCGGGGAGCTGTTTTTT
NA,TRBV5-1,NA,TRBJ2-1,CASGPGGAGYNEQFF,TGCGCCAGCGGCCCCGGAGGGGCAGGGTACAATGAGCAGTTCTTC
NA,TRBV5-5,NA,TRBJ1-6,CASSFHAGQKNSPLHF,TGTGCCAGCAGCTTTCATGCCGGACAGAAGAATTCACCCCTCCACTTT
NA,TRBV28,NA,TRBJ2-7,CASSIGGVYYEQYF,TGTGCCAGCAGCATAGGGGGGGTATACTACGAGCAGTACTTC
once,TRBV10-2,NA,TRBJ2-3,CASSEAWDTQYF,TGCGCCAGCAGTGAAGCTTGGGATACGCAGTATTTT
NA,TRBV28,TRBD2,TRBJ2-3,CASSSSLAGGRDTQYF,TGTGCCAGCAGTTCGTCACTAGCGGGAGGAAGGGATACGCAGTATTTT
NA,TRBV5-4,TRBD1,TRBJ1-2,CASSLLTGNGYTF,TGTGCCAGCAGCTTGCTGACAGGGAACGGCTACACCTTC
NA,TRBV15,TRBD2,TRBJ2-3,CATSPQRGTTDTQYF,TGTGCCACCAGCCCGCAGCGGGGAACCACAGATACGCAGTATTTT
NA,TRBV30,TRBD2,TRBJ2-1,CAWSATSGYNEQFF,TGTGCCTGGAGTGCGACTAGCGGCTACAATGAGCAGTTCTTC
NA,TRBV2,NA,TRBJ1-4,CASSPFTGPATNEKLFF,TGTGCCAGCAGTCCGTTCACAGGGCCCGCAACTAATGAAAAACTGTTTTTT
NA,TRBV4-1,NA,TRBJ1-4,CASSQTGVGEKLFF,TGCGCCAGCAGCCAAACCGGGGTTGGGGAAAAACTGTTTTTT
once,TRBV29-1,NA,TRBJ2-7,CSVDAGDPFYEQYF,TGCAGCGTTGACGCAGGGGATCCCTTTTACGAGCAGTACTTC